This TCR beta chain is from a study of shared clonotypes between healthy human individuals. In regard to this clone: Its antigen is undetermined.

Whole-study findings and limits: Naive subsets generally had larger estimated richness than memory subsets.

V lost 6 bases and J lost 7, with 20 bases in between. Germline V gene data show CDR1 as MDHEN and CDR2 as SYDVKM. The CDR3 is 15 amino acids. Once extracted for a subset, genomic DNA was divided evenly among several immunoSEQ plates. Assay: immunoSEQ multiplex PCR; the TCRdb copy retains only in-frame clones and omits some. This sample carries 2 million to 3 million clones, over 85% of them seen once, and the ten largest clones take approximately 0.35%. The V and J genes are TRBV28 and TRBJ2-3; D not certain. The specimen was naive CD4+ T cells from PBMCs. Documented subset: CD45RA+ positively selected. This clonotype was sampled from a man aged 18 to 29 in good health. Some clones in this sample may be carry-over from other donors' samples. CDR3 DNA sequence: TGTGCCAGCAGCCTGGATGGCGTGGTACCCAATACGCAGTATTTT. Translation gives CASSLDGVVPNTQYF.